The clone carrying this T cell receptor beta chain has only a few counts. Its antigen remains unidentified. This CDR3 contains 12 residues. Trimming took 6 bases from V and 11 from J, leaving 14 bases between them. This entry belongs to a study of identical twins. Study observations and caveats: Beta out-of-frame sequences showed weaker excess sharing between twins.

TCRdb re-derived calls from the 5' RACE reads in MiXCR, one entry per CDR3 protein. The table has approximately 700,000 distinct CDR3 sequences, 15% to 20% seen once. In addition, the sample was reused for a study of T cells expressing NK-cell markers. That work contributes: Seven donors tested HCMV-seropositive and one tested seronegative among the eight sequenced. Several experiments confined sorting to alpha-beta TCR T cells with an anti-gamma-delta TCR antibody. Researchers report these clonotypes also headed the CD3+CD56-NKG2C+ fraction in a handful of donors.

The chain recombines TRBV12-3 or TRBV12-4 with TRBJ1-5; D gene ambiguous. Sequencing was carried out using PBMCs. This TCR came from a woman aged 18-35 years in good health. This chain's CDR3 is CASSQGSGAQHF. The CDR3 DNA reads TGTGCCAGCAGCCAAGGGTCAGGAGCCCAGCATTTT.